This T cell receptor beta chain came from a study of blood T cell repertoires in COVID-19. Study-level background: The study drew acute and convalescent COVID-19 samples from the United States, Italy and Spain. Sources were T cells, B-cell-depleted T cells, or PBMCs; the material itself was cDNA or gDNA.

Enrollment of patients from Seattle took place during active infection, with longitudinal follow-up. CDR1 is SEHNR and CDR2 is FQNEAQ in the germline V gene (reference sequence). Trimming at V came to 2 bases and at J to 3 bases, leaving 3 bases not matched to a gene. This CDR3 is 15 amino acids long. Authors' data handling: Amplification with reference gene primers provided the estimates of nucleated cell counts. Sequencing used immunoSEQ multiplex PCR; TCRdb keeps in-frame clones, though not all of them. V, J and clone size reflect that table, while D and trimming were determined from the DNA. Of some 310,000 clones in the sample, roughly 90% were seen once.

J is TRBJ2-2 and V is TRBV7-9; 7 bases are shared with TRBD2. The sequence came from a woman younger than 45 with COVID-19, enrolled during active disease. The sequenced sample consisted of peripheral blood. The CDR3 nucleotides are TGTGCCAGCAGCTTACGCCTAGCGGACACCGGGGAGCTGTTTTTT. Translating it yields CASSLRLADTGELFF.